This T cell receptor (beta chain) was captured by sequencing in a study of response to subunit inactivated influenza vaccine. This clonotype was detected only once. This CDR3 is 18 amino acids long. The ends lost 5 bases at V and 0 bases at J; junction bases unmatched: 9. Germline assignment: CDR1 WSHSY and CDR2 SAAADI. Using its own MiXCR run on the RT-PCR reads, TCRdb lists one record per CDR3 protein. In the table there are some 850,000 distinct CDR3 sequences, 15% to 20% of which are singletons. The material sequenced was PBMCs from blood, taken 4 to 6 days after vaccination. This chain uses TRBV10-2 with TRBJ2-3; 12 nucleotides line up with TRBD2. This sequence was found in a man aged 50-60 years who received an inactivated influenza vaccine. The CDR3 sequence: CASSITGTSGRSTDTQYF. In nucleotides, the CDR3 is TGCGCCAGCAGTATCACCGGGACTAGCGGGCGGAGCACAGATACGCAGTATTTT.